Presented here are 27 T cell receptor beta chains from one specimen sequenced in a study of identical twins. TCRdb re-analysed the 5' RACE reads in MiXCR, keeping a single row per CDR3 protein. This sample has hundreds of thousands of distinct CDR3 sequences; roughly 20% occur once, and the top ten carry roughly 4%. These same data were also listed under a study on T cells expressing NK-cell markers.

The sample comprised PBMCs. The receptors derive from a young woman in good health.

There are a few counts of this clonotype. This chain links TRBV20-1 with TRBJ2-3; 12 bases match TRBD2. The CDR3 runs 14 residues. The ends lost 6 bases at V and 1 base at J; junction bases unmatched: 2. From germline, CDR1 is DFQATT and CDR2 SNEGSKA (reference sequence). DNA of the CDR3: TGCAGTGCGACTAGCGGGGGTCGCACAGATACGCAGTATTTT. Its translation is CSATSGGRTDTQYF.

This clonotype was counted many times. This chain links TRBV20-1 with TRBJ2-3; D gene unclear. V shed 5 bases and J shed 1 base, with 7 bases lying between them. The germline V gene encodes CDR1 DFQATT and CDR2 SNEGSKA (reference sequence). The CDR3 is 12 residues long. The CDR3 DNA is TGCAGTGCTGGCGGTGGCACAGATACGCAGTATTTT. Translation gives CSAGGGTDTQYF.

This clonotype was seen a few times. This chain uses TRBV12-3 or TRBV12-4 with TRBJ1-5; possibly TRBD1 for D (5 bases). V was pared by 8 bases and J by 12 bases, with 20 bases between. The CDR3 runs to 13 residues. CDR3 coding DNA: TGTGCCAGCTCCACAGACCGGGGCTGGAACCAGCATTTT. Amino acid sequence: CASSTDRGWNQHF.

V and J are TRBV12-3 or TRBV12-4 and TRBJ2-1; D gene uncertain. V lost 8 bases to trimming and J lost 9 bases, with 14 bases between them. This CDR3 is 12 amino acids long. The CDR3 sequence: CASGLDLTEQFF. CDR3 DNA: TGTGCCAGCGGTCTGGACCTTACTGAGCAGTTCTTC.

The gene calls are TRBV6-5 and TRBJ2-1; D is perhaps TRBD1 or TRBD2 (6 bases each). The CDR3 consists of 18 residues. V lost 4 bases and J lost 0, with 19 bases in between. Germline V lookup: CDR1 MNHEY, CDR2 SVGAGI. DNA of the CDR3: TGTGCCAGCAGTTCCGCTCGGGTAGCGGACAGCTCCTACAATGAGCAGTTCTTC. Residues: CASSSARVADSSYNEQFF.

This chain connects TRBV20-1 to TRBJ1-1; D is uncertain. This CDR3 contains 12 residues. CDR1 and CDR2 (germline): DFQATT, SNEGSKA (reference sequence). Trimming took off 6 bases at V and 7 bases at J, with 15 bases between the two ends. The CDR3 bases are TGCAGTGCCCAGGACGGGATTATTGAAGCTTTCTTT. Translation: CSAQDGIIEAFF.

The table lists this clonotype with many counts. The chain carries TRBV27 and TRBJ2-3, with D maybe TRBD2 (5 bases). Trimming removed 4 bases from V and 9 bases from J, with 14 bases in between. Germline V gene sequence: CDR1 MNHEY, CDR2 SMNVEV (reference sequence). The CDR3 is 13 residues long. The CDR3 DNA reads as TGTGCCAGCAGTTCAGGAGAGGGTCGGACGCAGTATTTT. Residues: CASSSGEGRTQYF.

The rearrangement uses TRBV12-3 or TRBV12-4 and TRBJ1-2; 7 bases are shared with TRBD1. The CDR3 has 13 residues. Trimming cost V 6 bases and J 4 bases; bases outside gene matches: 5. The CDR3 reads CASSQTGFYGYTF. In DNA form, the CDR3 reads TGTGCCAGCAGCCAGACAGGGTTCTATGGCTACACCTTC.

This clonotype was seen a few times. The chain links TRBV5-1 to TRBJ2-2; 8 bases map to TRBD2. The CDR3 is made up of 15 amino acids. The V segment lost 3 bases and the J segment 3 bases; nucleotides outside the gene matches: 4. Germline CDR1 is SGHRS and CDR2 is YFSETQ. The CDR3 region is CASSSQRGHTGELFF. DNA for the CDR3: TGCGCCAGCAGCTCCCAGCGGGGGCACACCGGGGAGCTGTTTTTT.

The chain links TRBV24-1 to TRBJ2-3, with TRBD2 matching over 7 bases. The CDR3 contains 15 residues. Germline V lookup: CDR1 KGHDR, CDR2 SFDVKD. With 1 base clipped from V and 0 bases from J, the junction kept 0 bases outside the gene matches. CDR3 amino acids: CATSDFGGSTDTQYF. Written as DNA, the CDR3 is TGTGCCACCAGTGATTTCGGGGGGAGCACAGATACGCAGTATTTT.

This chain uses TRBV20-1 with TRBJ1-1, with D uncertain. Trimming removed 3 bases from V and 1 base from J, with 18 bases in between. This CDR3 comprises 16 residues. Germline values: CDR1 DFQATT, CDR2 SNEGSKA (reference sequence). CDR3 coding DNA: TGCAGTGCTAGGCACAGAGGTCGAGGTGGGAACACTGAAGCTTTCTTT. Its translation: CSARHRGRGGNTEAFF.

The CDR3 region has the DNA TGCGCCAGCAGCCACCACCCGGACAGGGAGCAGGAGCAGTACTTC. Its translation: CASSHHPDREQEQYF. The V and J genes are TRBV10-1 and TRBJ2-7; 8 bases map to TRBD1. The CDR3 has 15 residues. Germline-derived CDR1 and CDR2 are WNHNN and SYGVQD (reference sequence). Germline trimming cut 6 bases from V and 7 bases from J; bases unmatched to any gene: 14.

J is TRBJ2-7 and V is TRBV7-2; D not resolved. This CDR3 region has 12 residues. V gave up 6 bases and J gave up 0 bases, with 6 bases separating them. Germline assignment: CDR1 SGHTA and CDR2 FQGNSA. The CDR3 nucleotides read TGTGCCAGCAGAAGCGTCTCCTACGAGCAGTACTTC. As protein: CASRSVSYEQYF.

This clonotype appeared a single time. The V gene is TRBV7-6, the J gene TRBJ2-1, with D tentatively TRBD2 (6 bases). This CDR3 has 16 residues. The V and J ends lost 5 bases and 2 bases respectively, with 16 bases between them. Germline V CDR1 and CDR2: SGHVS, FNYEAQ. Written as DNA, the CDR3 is TGTGCCAGCAGCCCGTTAGCGGAGCGGGCCTACAATGAGCAGTTCTTC. Amino acid sequence: CASSPLAERAYNEQFF.

This clonotype was counted between two and nine times. V and J are TRBV12-3 or TRBV12-4 and TRBJ2-5, with 14 bases lining up with TRBD2. V lost 6 bases to trimming and J lost 5 bases; unmatched junction nucleotides: 5. This CDR3 region has 15 residues. CDR3 coding DNA: TGTGCCAGCAGAAGACTAGCGGGGGGGCTGGAGACCCAGTACTTC. Its translation: CASRRLAGGLETQYF.

The chain recombines TRBV20-1 with TRBJ2-1; 8 nucleotides match TRBD2. V shed 5 bases, J shed 5 bases, and the junction held 11 bases outside the gene matches. Germline CDR1 DFQATT, CDR2 SNEGSKA (reference sequence). This CDR3 region has 15 residues. The CDR3 DNA is TGCAGTGCTGGGCACGGGAGGGGTCGCCACAATGAGCAGTTCTTC. Amino acids: CSAGHGRGRHNEQFF.

This clonotype was observed once. The gene calls are TRBV2 and TRBJ2-7, with 10 bases matching TRBD1. Looked up from germline, CDR1 is SNHLY and CDR2 is FYNNEI. J was trimmed by 6 bases and V by 5 bases; bases with no gene match: 10. The CDR3 covers 15 residues. The CDR3: CASSRPGQGKREQYF. CDR3 bases: TGTGCCAGCAGTAGACCGGGACAGGGGAAGCGCGAGCAGTACTTC.

At least ten counts were recorded for this clonotype. The CDR3 sequence: CASSRGTEAFF. In DNA, the CDR3 is TGTGCCAGCAGTCGGGGGACTGAAGCTTTCTTT. The V gene is TRBV6-5, the J gene TRBJ1-1, with a tentative D call TRBD1 (5 bases). CDR1 is MNHEY and CDR2 is SVGAGI in the germline V gene. V dropped 5 bases and J dropped 5 bases, with 6 bases sitting between them. This CDR3 comprises 11 residues.

This chain uses TRBV6-2 or TRBV6-3 with TRBJ2-5; D is perhaps TRBD1 or TRBD2 (5 bases each). The CDR3 loop spans 13 amino acids. The germline V gene has CDR1 MNHEY and CDR2 SVGEGT. The V end lost 6 bases, the J end lost 7 bases, and 15 bases lay between the germline ends. CDR3 sequence reads: CASRAGAGVTQYF. In DNA form, the CDR3 reads TGTGCCAGCAGAGCCGGGGCAGGAGTGACCCAGTACTTC.

This clonotype was detected many times. The chain has TRBV7-2 and TRBJ2-1, with 10 bases that match TRBD2. V was pared by 5 bases and J by 4 bases, with 8 bases of the junction left unmatched. The CDR3 runs 16 residues. CDR1 SGHTA and CDR2 FQGNSA come from the germline V gene. The CDR3 DNA reads as TGTGCCAGCAGCCCTGACACTAGCGGGATGTACAATGAGCAGTTCTTC. The encoded protein is CASSPDTSGMYNEQFF.

This chain links TRBV24-1 with TRBJ2-1; tentatively, D is TRBD1 or TRBD2 (5 bases each). The V end was cut by 5 bases, the J end by 4 bases, with 11 bases between. The CDR3 is made up of 14 amino acids. Per germline, CDR1 KGHDR and CDR2 SFDVKD. The CDR3 DNA follows: TGTGCCACCAGTGCTTCAGGGACGTACAATGAGCAGTTCTTC. Protein sequence: CATSASGTYNEQFF.

This clonotype was recorded at least ten times. This chain joins TRBV20-1 and TRBJ2-3; D gene unclear. CDR3 length: 12 amino acids. The V end lost 2 bases, the J end lost 9 bases, and 12 bases lay between the germline ends. The germline V gene encodes CDR1 DFQATT and CDR2 SNEGSKA (reference sequence). The CDR3 DNA sequence: TGCAGTGCTAGAACAAGGCCGGCCACGCAGTATTTT. Translating it yields CSARTRPATQYF.

This clonotype has more than one count but fewer than ten. This chain joins TRBV6-1 and TRBJ1-3; D perhaps matches TRBD1 (5 bases). The CDR3 runs to 14 residues. V gave up 3 bases and J gave up 13 bases, with 19 bases separating them. Germline assignment: CDR1 MNHNS and CDR2 SASEGT. CDR3 nucleotides: TGTGCCAGCAGTGAGGACCTACGACGGGACGGTATATATTTT. Residues: CASSEDLRRDGIYF.

The chain uses TRBV11-2 and TRBJ2-5; D is ambiguous. The CDR3 has 15 residues. The germline V gene encodes CDR1 SGHAT and CDR2 FQNNGV. V was clipped by 6 bases and J by 1 base, with 15 bases between them. In DNA, the CDR3 is TGTGCCAGCAGAGACCTGGTGACATTCCAAGAGACCCAGTACTTC. It codes for CASRDLVTFQETQYF.

J is TRBJ1-1 and V is TRBV20-1; TRBD1 is a possible D gene (6 bases). The CDR3 runs to 15 residues. The V end was cut by 5 bases, the J end by 2 bases, with 18 bases between. Germline CDR1 is DFQATT and CDR2 is SNEGSKA (reference sequence). The chain's CDR3 is CSAYRVLAPNTEAFF. In DNA, the CDR3 is TGCAGTGCTTACAGGGTACTCGCCCCTAACACTGAAGCTTTCTTT.

This clonotype occurred many times. The chain couples TRBV12-3 or TRBV12-4 to TRBJ2-3; TRBD2 matches at 7 bases. V was pared by 6 bases and J by 6 bases, with 3 bases of the junction left unmatched. The CDR3 has 12 amino acids. The CDR3 sequence: CASRLAADTQYF. CDR3 DNA sequence: TGTGCCAGCAGGCTAGCGGCTGATACGCAGTATTTT.

This clonotype has more than one count but fewer than ten. V is TRBV10-3 and J is TRBJ2-7; D is possibly TRBD1 or TRBD2 (5 bases each). The V and J ends lost 8 bases and 3 bases respectively, with 17 bases between them. Germline V lookup: CDR1 ENHRY, CDR2 SYGVKD. The CDR3 totals 14 residues. The CDR3 DNA reads TGTGCCATCGGCGTATCGGGACGCATCTACGAGCAGTACTTC. Protein sequence: CAIGVSGRIYEQYF.